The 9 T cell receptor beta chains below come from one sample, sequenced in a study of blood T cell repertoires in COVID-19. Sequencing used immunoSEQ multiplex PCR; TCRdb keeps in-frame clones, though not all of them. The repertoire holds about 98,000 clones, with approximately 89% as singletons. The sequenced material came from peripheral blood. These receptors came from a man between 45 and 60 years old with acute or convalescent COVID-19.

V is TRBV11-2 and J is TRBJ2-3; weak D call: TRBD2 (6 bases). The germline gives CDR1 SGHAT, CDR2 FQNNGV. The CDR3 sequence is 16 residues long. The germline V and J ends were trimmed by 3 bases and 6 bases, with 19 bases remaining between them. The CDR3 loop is CASSFEEGSLGDTQYF. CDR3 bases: TGTGCCAGCAGCTTTGAGGAGGGTTCCCTAGGGGATACGCAGTATTTT. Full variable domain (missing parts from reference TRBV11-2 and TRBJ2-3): EAGVAQSPRYKIIEKRQSVAFWCNPISGHATLYWYQQILGQGPKLLIQFQNNGVVDDSQLPKDRFSAERLKGVDSTLKIQPAKLEDSAVYLCASSFEEGSLGDTQYFGPGTRLTVL.

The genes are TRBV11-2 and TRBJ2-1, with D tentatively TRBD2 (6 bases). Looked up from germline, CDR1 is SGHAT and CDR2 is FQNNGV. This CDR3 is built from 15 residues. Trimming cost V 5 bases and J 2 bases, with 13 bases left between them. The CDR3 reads CASSLMGGPYNEQFF. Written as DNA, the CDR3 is TGTGCCAGCAGCCTCATGGGAGGACCCTACAATGAGCAGTTCTTC.

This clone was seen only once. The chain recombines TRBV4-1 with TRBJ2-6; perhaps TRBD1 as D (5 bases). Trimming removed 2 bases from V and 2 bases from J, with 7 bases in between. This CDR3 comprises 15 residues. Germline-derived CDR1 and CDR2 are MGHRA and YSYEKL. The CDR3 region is CASSQQGAGANVLTF. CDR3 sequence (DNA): TGCGCCAGCAGCCAACAGGGTGCTGGGGCCAACGTCCTGACTTTC.

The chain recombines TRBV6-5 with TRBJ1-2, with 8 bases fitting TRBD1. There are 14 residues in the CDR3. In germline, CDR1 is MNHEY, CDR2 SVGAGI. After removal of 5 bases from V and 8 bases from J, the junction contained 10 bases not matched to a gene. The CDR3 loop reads CASSPTGGRLGYTF. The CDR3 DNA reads TGTGCCAGCAGTCCCACAGGGGGGAGGCTCGGCTACACCTTC.

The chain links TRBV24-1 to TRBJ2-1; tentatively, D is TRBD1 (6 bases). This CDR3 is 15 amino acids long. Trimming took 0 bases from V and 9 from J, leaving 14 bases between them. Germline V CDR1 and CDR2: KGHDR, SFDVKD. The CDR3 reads CATSDLGAQGTEQFF. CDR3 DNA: TGTGCCACCAGTGATTTGGGCGCCCAGGGGACTGAGCAGTTCTTC.

CDR3: CASSPQVGVPSQPQHF. The DNA for the CDR3 is TGTGCCAGCAGCCCTCAGGTAGGGGTCCCCAGTCAGCCCCAGCATTTT. The chain joins TRBV27 to TRBJ1-5, with a possible D match to TRBD1 (5 bases). In germline, CDR1 is MNHEY, CDR2 SMNVEV (reference sequence). Deletions cut 6 bases from V and 6 bases from J, with 21 bases between. This CDR3 spans 16 amino acids.

This CDR3 is CASSPGLALYNEQFF. CDR3 sequence (DNA): TGTGCCAGCAGTCCGGGACTAGCGCTTTACAATGAGCAGTTCTTC. This chain uses TRBV27 with TRBJ2-1; 10 nucleotides agree with TRBD2. Germline-derived CDR1 and CDR2 are MNHEY and SMNVEV (reference sequence). The CDR3 totals 15 residues. The V segment lost 5 bases and the J segment 4 bases; nucleotides outside the gene matches: 5.

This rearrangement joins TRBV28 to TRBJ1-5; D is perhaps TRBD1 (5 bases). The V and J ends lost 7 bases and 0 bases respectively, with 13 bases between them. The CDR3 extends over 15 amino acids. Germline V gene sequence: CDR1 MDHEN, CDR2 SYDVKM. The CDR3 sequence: CASKKGGASNQPQHF. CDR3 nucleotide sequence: TGTGCCAGCAAAAAGGGAGGGGCTAGCAATCAGCCCCAGCATTTT. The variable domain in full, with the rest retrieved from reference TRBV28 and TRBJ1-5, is DVKVTQSSRYLVKRTGEKVFLECVQDMDHENMFWYRQDPGLGLRLIYFSYDVKMKEKGDIPEGYSVSREKKERFSLILESASTNQTSMYLCASKKGGASNQPQHFGDGTRLSIL.

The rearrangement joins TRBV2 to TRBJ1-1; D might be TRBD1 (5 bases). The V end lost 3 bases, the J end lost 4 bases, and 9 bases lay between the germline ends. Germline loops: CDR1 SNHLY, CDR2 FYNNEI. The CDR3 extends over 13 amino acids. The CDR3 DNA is TGTGCCAGCAGTGACCAGGGCGGCACTGAAGCTTTCTTT. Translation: CASSDQGGTEAFF.